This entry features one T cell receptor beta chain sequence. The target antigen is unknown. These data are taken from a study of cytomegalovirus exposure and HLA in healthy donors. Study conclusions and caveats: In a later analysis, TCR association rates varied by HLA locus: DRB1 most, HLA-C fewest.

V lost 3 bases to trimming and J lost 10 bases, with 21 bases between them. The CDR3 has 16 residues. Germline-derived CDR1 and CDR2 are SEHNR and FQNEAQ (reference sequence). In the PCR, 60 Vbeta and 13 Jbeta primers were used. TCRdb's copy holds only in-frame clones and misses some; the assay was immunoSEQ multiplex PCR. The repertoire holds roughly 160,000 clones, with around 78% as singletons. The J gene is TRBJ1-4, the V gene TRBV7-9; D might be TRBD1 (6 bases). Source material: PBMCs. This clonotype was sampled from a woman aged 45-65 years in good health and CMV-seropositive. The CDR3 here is CASSFVTTGPSGKLFF. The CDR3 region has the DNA TGTGCCAGCAGCTTTGTCACGACAGGCCCGTCCGGAAAACTGTTTTTT.